What follows describes a single T cell receptor beta chain. Its antigen is currently unknown. PCR involved 60 Vbeta and 13 Jbeta primers. Original analysis: A later analysis tallied about 80 million unique TCR beta chains, about 12 million of them shared. TCRdb keeps only in-frame clones here, not all; method: immunoSEQ multiplex PCR. V and J calls and clone size are as listed in that table; D and trimming were resolved from the DNA. Among 150,000 to 160,000 clones listed, about 68% were seen once. The source of the sample is a study of cytomegalovirus exposure and HLA in healthy donors. This CDR3 is built from 14 residues. V was pared by 0 bases and J by 12 bases, with 14 bases between. CDR1 and CDR2 (germline): LGHNA, YNFKEQ. General study points: A reported reduction in N-insertions relative to the approximately 670-donor mean was seen in an Asian-associated ancestry cluster in a later analysis. It was reportedly the case that the classifier diagnosed cytomegalovirus status with high specificity and sensitivity. The authors listed 150 to 200 TCR beta chains as cytomegalovirus-associated.

The sample consisted of PBMCs. The chain combines TRBV4-2 with TRBJ1-4; D remains unclear. The TCR originated in a man aged 30-40 years in good health and CMV-seronegative. CDR3 DNA sequence: TGTGCCAGCAGCCAAGATCGCGTCGTGGCGGAACTGTTTTTT. It codes for CASSQDRVVAELFF.